This TCR beta chain was retrieved from a study of CD8 T cells in Susac syndrome. Blood CD8+ and CD4+ T cells underwent high-throughput TCR beta sequencing. Reverse transcription used about 0.5 to 1 ug RNA and random hexamers. Across 54 Vbeta and 13 Jbeta, immunoSEQ multiplex PCR amplified TCR beta CDR3. TCRdb reprocessed the immunoSEQ multiplex PCR reads with MiXCR, giving one entry per CDR3 protein. The repertoire holds approximately 110,000 distinct CDR3 sequences, with 85% to 95% as singletons. The J segment lost 6 bases and the V segment lost 3 bases, leaving 19 bases of the junction unmatched. The CDR3 length is 20 residues.

This TCR derives from a human donor with multiple sclerosis. The rearrangement uses TRBV12-3 or TRBV12-4 and TRBJ2-2; the match to TRBD2 covers 10 bases. The sequenced sample consisted of CD8+ T cells from PBMCs. The CDR3 is CASSFPAGGPNPGLAGELFF. DNA for the CDR3: TGTGCCAGCAGTTTCCCAGCGGGAGGGCCCAACCCTGGATTGGCCGGGGAGCTGTTTTTT.